This T cell receptor (beta chain) came from a study of OX40 agonist ivuxolimab in advanced cancers. Profiling relied on immunoSEQ multiplex PCR, and the TCRdb table lists in-frame clones only, not all of them. The table has approximately 15,000 clones, roughly 80% seen once; the top ten hold about 30%. By sample share, this clone is medium-sized. CDR1 is MNHEY and CDR2 is SMNVEV in the germline V gene (reference sequence). The CDR3 has 14 residues. The ends were cut back, 5 bases at V and 3 bases at J, with 13 bases in the middle. The receptor was derived from an adult with an advanced solid tumor such as melanoma, head and neck, liver or kidney cancer. V usage is TRBV27 and J usage is TRBJ1-2; D is possibly TRBD1 (6 bases). The sequencing used CD4+ or CD8+ T cells sorted from blood, collected in a trial of the OX40 agonist ivuxolimab. CDR3 amino acids: CASSHAGADYGYTF. In DNA form, the CDR3 reads TGTGCCAGCAGTCACGCAGGGGCAGACTATGGCTACACCTTC.